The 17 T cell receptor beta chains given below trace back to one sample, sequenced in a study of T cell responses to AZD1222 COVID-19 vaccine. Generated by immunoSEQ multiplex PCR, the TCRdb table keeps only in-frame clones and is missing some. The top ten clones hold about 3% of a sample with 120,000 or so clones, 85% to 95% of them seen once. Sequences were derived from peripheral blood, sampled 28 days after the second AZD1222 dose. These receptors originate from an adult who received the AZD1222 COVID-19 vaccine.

CDR3 region: CASSTGGYEQYF. In DNA form, the CDR3 reads TGTGCCAGCAGCACAGGGGGATACGAGCAGTACTTC. The chain carries TRBV12-3 or TRBV12-4 and TRBJ2-7, with TRBD1 identical over 8 bases. The CDR3 spans 12 residues. J was trimmed by 4 bases and V by 6 bases; bases with no gene match: 2.

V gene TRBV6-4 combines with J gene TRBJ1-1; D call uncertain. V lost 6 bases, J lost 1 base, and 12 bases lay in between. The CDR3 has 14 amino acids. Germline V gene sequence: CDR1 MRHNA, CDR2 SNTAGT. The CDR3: CASRTERTNTEAFF. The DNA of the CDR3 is TGTGCCAGCAGGACCGAACGGACGAACACTGAAGCTTTCTTT.

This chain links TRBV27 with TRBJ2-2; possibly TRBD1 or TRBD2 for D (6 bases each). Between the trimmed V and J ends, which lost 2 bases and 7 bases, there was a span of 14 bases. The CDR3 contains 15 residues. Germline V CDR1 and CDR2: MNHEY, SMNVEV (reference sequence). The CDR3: CASSLLGGAGGELFF. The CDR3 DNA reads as TGTGCCAGCAGTTTACTCGGGGGCGCGGGCGGGGAGCTGTTTTTT.

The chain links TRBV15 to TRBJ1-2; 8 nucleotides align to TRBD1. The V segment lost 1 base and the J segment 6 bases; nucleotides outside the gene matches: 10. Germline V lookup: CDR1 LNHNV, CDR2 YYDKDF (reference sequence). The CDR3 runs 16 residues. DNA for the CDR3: TGTGCCACCAGCAGAGCGGGCAGGGGGCGATGGGATGGCTACACCTTC. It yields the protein CATSRAGRGRWDGYTF.

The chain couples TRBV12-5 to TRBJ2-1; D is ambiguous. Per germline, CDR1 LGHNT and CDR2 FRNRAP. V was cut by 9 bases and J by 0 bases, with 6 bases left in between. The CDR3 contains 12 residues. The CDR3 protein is CASGVSYNEQFF. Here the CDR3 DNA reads TGTGCTAGCGGAGTCTCCTACAATGAGCAGTTCTTC.

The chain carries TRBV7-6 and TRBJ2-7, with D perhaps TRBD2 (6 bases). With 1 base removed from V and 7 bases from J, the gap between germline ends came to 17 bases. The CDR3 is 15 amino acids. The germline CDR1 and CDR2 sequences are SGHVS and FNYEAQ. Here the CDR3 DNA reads TGTGCCAGCAGCTTAGGGAGGGGTACCCCTGGGGAGCAGTACTTC. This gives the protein CASSLGRGTPGEQYF.

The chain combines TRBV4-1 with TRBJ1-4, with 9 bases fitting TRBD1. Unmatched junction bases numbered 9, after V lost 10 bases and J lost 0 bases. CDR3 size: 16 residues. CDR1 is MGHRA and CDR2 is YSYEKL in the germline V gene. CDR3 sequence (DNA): TGCGCCATTCCGGGACAGGGCCCTCCAACTAATGAAAAACTGTTTTTT. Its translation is CAIPGQGPPTNEKLFF.

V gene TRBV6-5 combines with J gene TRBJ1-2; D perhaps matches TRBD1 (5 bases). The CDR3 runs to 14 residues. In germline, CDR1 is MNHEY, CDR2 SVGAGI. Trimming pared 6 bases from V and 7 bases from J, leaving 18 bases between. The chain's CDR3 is CASSRPGGVAGYTF. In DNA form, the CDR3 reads TGTGCCAGCAGCCGGCCGGGGGGGGTGGCTGGCTACACCTTC.

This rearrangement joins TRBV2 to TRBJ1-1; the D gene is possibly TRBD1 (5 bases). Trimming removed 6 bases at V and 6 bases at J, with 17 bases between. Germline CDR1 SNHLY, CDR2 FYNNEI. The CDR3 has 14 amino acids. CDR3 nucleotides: TGTGCCAGCAGCGAACAGGCCCTGGCACCTGAAGCTTTCTTT. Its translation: CASSEQALAPEAFF.

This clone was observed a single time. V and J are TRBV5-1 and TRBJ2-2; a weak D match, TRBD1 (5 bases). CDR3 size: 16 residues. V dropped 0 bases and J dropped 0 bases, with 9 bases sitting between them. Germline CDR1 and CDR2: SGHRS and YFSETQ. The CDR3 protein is CASSLVRQSNTGELFF. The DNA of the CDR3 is TGCGCCAGCAGCTTGGTGAGACAGTCGAACACCGGGGAGCTGTTTTTT.

The CDR3 DNA follows: TGTGCCAGCTCTCCGAGGGGGGCCGGGGAGCTGTTTTTT. Amino acid sequence: CASSPRGAGELFF. This chain connects TRBV9 to TRBJ2-2; D may match TRBD1 or TRBD2 (6 bases each). V was cut by 7 bases and J by 6 bases, with 13 bases left in between. Per the germline V gene, CDR1 is SGDLS and CDR2 is YYNGEE. The CDR3 runs to 13 residues.

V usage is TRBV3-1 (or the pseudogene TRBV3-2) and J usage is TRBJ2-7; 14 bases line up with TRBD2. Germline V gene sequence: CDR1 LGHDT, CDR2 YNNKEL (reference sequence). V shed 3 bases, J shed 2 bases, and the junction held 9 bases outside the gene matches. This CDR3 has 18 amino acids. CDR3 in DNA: TGTGCCAGCAGCCAGACTAGCGGGAGGGCCTATTTAACCTACGAGCAGTACTTC. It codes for CASSQTSGRAYLTYEQYF.

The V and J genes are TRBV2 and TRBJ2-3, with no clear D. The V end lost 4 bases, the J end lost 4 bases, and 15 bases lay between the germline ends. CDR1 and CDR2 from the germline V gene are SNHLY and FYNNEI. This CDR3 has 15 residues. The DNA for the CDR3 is TGTGCCAGCAGTGCTATAGTGTCGAGATCAGATACGCAGTATTTT. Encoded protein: CASSAIVSRSDTQYF. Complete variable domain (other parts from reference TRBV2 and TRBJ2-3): EPEVTQTPSHQVTQMGQEVILRCVPISNHLYFYWYRQILGQKVEFLVSFYNNEISEKSEIFDDQFSVERPDGSNFTLKIRSTKLEDSAMYFCASSAIVSRSDTQYFGPGTRLTVL.

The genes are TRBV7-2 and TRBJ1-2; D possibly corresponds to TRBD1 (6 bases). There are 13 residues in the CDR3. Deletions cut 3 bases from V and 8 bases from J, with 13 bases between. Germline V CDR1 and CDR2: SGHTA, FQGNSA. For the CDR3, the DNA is TGTGCCAGCAGCTTTTGGGGGGCGGAGGGCTACACCTTC. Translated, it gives CASSFWGAEGYTF.

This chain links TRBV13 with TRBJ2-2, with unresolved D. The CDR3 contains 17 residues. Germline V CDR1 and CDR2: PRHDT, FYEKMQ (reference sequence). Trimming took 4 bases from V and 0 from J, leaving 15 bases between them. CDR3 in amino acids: CASSSVVRRSNTGELFF. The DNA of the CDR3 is TGTGCCAGCAGCTCCGTCGTCAGGAGATCGAACACCGGGGAGCTGTTTTTT. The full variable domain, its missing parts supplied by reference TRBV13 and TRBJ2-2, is AAGVIQSPRHLIKEKRETATLKCYPIPRHDTVYWYQQGPGQDPQFLISFYEKMQSDKGSIPDRFSAQQFSDYHSELNMSSLELGDSALYFCASSSVVRRSNTGELFFGEGSRLTVL.

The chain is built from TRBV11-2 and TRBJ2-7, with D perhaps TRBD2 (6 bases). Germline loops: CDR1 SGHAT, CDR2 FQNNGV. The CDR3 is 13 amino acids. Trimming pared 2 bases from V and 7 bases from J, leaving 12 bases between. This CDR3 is CASSLWDSLEQYF. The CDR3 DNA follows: TGTGCCAGCAGCTTATGGGACTCCCTGGAGCAGTACTTC.

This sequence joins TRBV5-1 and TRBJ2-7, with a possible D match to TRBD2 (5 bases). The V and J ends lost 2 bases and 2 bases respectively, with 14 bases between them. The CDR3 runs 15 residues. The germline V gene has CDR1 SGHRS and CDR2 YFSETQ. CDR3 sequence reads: CASSFSEGRAYEQYF. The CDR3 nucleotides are TGCGCCAGCAGCTTTAGTGAGGGCCGCGCCTACGAGCAGTACTTC. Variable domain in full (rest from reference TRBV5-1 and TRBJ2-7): KAGVTQTPRYLIKTRGQQVTLSCSPISGHRSVSWYQQTPGQGLQFLFEYFSETQRNKGNFPGRFSGRQFSNSRSEMNVSTLELGDSALYLCASSFSEGRAYEQYFGPGTRLTVT.